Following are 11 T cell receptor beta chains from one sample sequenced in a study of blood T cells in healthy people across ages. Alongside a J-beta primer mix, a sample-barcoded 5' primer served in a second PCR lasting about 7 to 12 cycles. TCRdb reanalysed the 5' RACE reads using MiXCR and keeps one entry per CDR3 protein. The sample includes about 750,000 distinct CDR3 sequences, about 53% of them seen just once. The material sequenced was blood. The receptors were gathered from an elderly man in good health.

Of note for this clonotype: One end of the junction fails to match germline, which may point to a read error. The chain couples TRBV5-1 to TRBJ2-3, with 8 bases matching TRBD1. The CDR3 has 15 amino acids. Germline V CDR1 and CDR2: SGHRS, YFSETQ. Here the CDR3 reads CAGSPQGATTDTQYF. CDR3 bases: TGCGCCGGCAGCCCCCAGGGGGCGACCACAGATACGCAGTATTTT.

The CDR3 sequence is CASSAVMTGSSYEQYF. DNA of the CDR3: TGTGCCAGCAGCGCCGTGATGACAGGGAGCTCCTACGAGCAGTACTTC. The rearrangement joins TRBV7-9 to TRBJ2-7; 7 bases are shared with TRBD1. The germline gives CDR1 SEHNR, CDR2 FQNEAQ (reference sequence). This CDR3 region has 16 residues. V trimming: 5 bases; J trimming: 0 bases; junction bases outside the gene matches: 10.

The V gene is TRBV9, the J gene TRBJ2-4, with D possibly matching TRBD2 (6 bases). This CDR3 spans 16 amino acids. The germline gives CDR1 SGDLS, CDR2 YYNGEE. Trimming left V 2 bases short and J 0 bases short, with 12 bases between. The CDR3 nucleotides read TGTGCCAGCAGCGTGGAGGGGACGGGAGCCAAAAACATTCAGTACTTC. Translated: CASSVEGTGAKNIQYF.

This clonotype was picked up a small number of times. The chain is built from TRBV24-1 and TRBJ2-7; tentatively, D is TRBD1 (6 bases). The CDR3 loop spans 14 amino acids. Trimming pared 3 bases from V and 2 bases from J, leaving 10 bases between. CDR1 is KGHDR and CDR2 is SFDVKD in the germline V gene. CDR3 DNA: TGTGCCACCAGTGATCGGACAGTAACCTACGAGCAGTACTTC. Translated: CATSDRTVTYEQYF.

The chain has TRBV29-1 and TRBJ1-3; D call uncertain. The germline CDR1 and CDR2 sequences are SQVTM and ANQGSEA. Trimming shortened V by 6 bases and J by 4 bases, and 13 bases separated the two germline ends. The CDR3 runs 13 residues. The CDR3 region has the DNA TGCAGCGTCTGCCACGACCCGGGAAACACCATATATTTT. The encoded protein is CSVCHDPGNTIYF.

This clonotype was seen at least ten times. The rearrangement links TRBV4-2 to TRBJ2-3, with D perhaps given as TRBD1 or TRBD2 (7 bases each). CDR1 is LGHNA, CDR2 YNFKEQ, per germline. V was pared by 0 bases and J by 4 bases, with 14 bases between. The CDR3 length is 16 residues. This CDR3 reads CASSQEAGGGPDTQYF. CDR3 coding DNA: TGTGCCAGCAGCCAAGAGGCAGGGGGGGGACCAGATACGCAGTATTTT.

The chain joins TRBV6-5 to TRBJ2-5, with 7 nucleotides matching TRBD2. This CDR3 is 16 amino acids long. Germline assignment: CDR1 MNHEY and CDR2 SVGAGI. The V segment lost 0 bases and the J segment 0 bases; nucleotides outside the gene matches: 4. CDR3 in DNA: TGTGCCAGCAGTTACTCTCCTAGCGGTTACCAAGAGACCCAGTACTTC. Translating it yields CASSYSPSGYQETQYF.

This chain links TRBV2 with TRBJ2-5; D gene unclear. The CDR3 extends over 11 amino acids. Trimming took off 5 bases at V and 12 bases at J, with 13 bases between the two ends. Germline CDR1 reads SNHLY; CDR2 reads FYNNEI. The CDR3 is CASSPRQDKYF. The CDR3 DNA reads TGTGCCAGCAGTCCCCGTCAGGATAAGTACTTC.

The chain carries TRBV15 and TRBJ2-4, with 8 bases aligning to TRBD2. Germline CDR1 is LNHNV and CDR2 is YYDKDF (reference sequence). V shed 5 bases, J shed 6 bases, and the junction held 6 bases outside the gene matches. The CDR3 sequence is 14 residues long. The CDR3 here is CATSLSGKRNIQYF. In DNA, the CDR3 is TGTGCCACCAGCCTTAGCGGGAAAAGAAACATTCAGTACTTC.

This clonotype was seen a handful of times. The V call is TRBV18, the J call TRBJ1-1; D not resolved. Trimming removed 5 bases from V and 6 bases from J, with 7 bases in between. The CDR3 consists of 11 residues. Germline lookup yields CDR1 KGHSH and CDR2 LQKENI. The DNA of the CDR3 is TGTGCCAGCTCAGAACATCCTGAAGCTTTCTTT. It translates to CASSEHPEAFF. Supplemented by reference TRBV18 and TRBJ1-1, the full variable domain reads NAGVMQNPRHLVRRRGQEARLRCSPMKGHSHVYWYRQLPEEGLKFMVYLQKENIIDESGMPKERFSAEFPKEGPSILRIQQVVRGDSAAYFCASSEHPEAFFGQGTRLTVV.

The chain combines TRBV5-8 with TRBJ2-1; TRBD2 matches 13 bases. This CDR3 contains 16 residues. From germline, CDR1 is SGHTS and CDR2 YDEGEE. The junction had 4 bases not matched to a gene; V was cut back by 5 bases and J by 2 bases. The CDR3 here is CASRPGLAGAYNEQFF. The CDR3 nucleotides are TGTGCCAGCAGGCCCGGACTAGCGGGAGCCTACAATGAGCAGTTCTTC.